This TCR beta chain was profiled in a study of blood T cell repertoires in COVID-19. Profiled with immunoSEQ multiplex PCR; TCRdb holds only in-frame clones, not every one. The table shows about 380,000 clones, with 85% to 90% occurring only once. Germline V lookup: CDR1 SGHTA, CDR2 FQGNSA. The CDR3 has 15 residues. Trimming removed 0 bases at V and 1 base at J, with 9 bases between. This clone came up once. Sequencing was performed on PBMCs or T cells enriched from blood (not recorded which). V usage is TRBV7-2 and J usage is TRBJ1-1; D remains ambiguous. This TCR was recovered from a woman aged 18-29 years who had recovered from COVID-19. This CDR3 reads CASSLALGGNTEAFF. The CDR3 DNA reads TGTGCCAGCAGCTTAGCTTTGGGAGGGAACACTGAAGCTTTCTTT.